One T cell receptor beta chain is described in this entry. This specimen belongs to a study of blood T cell repertoires in COVID-19. The protocol was immunoSEQ multiplex PCR, while the TCRdb copy is restricted to in-frame clones and leaves out a portion. Found here are roughly 200,000 clones, roughly four fifths of them singletons; the top ten hold approximately 8.7%. The TCR sequence derives from a man aged 40-49 years who had recovered from COVID-19. The sequencing input was PBMCs or T cells enriched from blood (not recorded which).

CDR3 amino acids: CATRCDRYNSPLHF. The CDR3 coding sequence is TGTGCCACCAGATGCGATCGCTATAATTCACCCCTCCACTTT. J is TRBJ1-6 and V is TRBV24-1; no reliable D call. Germline values: CDR1 KGHDR, CDR2 SFDVKD. CDR3 length: 14 residues. The V end was cut by 7 bases, the J end by 3 bases, with 9 bases between.